The next 8 T cell receptor beta chains were all read from a single sample in a study of blood T cell repertoires in COVID-19. Some clones are missing from TCRdb's copy, which holds only in-frame ones; the method was immunoSEQ multiplex PCR. The table has about 55,000 clones, roughly 85% seen once. Sequenced sample: peripheral blood. The receptors originated from a human donor in a cohort sampled during active COVID-19.

The V gene is TRBV3-1 (or the pseudogene TRBV3-2), the J gene TRBJ1-1; 8 bases map to TRBD1. Unmatched junction bases numbered 5, after V lost 7 bases and J lost 1 base. Germline CDR1 is LGHDT and CDR2 is YNNKEL (reference sequence). This CDR3 has 14 residues. DNA for the CDR3: TGTGCCAGCACCGCACAGGGGGAGAACACTGAAGCTTTCTTT. Translation gives CASTAQGENTEAFF.

This clone was observed a single time. This rearrangement joins TRBV7-2 to TRBJ2-3, with 8 bases aligning to TRBD2. The V gene end was trimmed by 1 base and the J gene end by 5 bases; junction bases not matched to a gene: 8. This CDR3 comprises 16 residues. CDR1 SGHTA and CDR2 FQGNSA come from the germline V gene. As DNA, the CDR3 is TGTGCCAGCAGCTTAGGCGGGGCGGGGGGAGTAGATACGCAGTATTTT. Its protein is CASSLGGAGGVDTQYF.

This chain joins TRBV27 and TRBJ1-2; no reliable D call. The CDR3 loop spans 14 amino acids. The V and J ends lost 8 bases and 5 bases respectively, with 18 bases between them. Germline assignment: CDR1 MNHEY and CDR2 SMNVEV (reference sequence). Written as DNA, the CDR3 is TGTGCCAGCCGGAGTCGGCCGCAGTCGTATGGCTACACCTTC. It codes for CASRSRPQSYGYTF.

The chain joins TRBV19 to TRBJ1-1; the D gene is possibly TRBD1 (6 bases). CDR1 and CDR2 from the germline V gene are LNHDA and SQIVND (reference sequence). V lost 3 bases to trimming and J lost 3 bases, with 8 bases between them. The length of the CDR3 is 13 residues. The CDR3 nucleotides are TGTGCCAGTAGTATGGGGGGGCACACTGAAGCTTTCTTT. This translates into CASSMGGHTEAFF. Drawing the rest from reference TRBV19 and TRBJ1-1, the complete variable domain is DGGITQSPKYLFRKEGQNVTLSCEQNLNHDAMYWYRQDPGQGLRLIYYSQIVNDFQKGDIAEGYSVSREKKESFPLTVTSAQKNPTAFYLCASSMGGHTEAFFGQGTRLTVV.

This sequence joins TRBV18 and TRBJ2-7, with TRBD1 matching over 10 bases. Germline V CDR1 and CDR2: KGHSH, LQKENI. Trimming removed 4 bases from V and 6 bases from J; junction bases left unmatched: 3. The CDR3 extends over 13 amino acids. CDR3 in DNA: TGTGCCAGCTCACTAGGGACAGGGGCCGAGCAGTACTTC. Translation: CASSLGTGAEQYF.

V gene TRBV19 combines with J gene TRBJ1-5; D possibly corresponds to TRBD1 (6 bases). CDR3 length equals 15 residues. Germline CDR1 is LNHDA and CDR2 is SQIVND (reference sequence). Trimming stripped 5 bases from V and 6 bases from J, with 17 bases between. CDR3 DNA: TGTGCCAGTAGTGCCGGACAGATCCAGACTCAGCCCCAGCATTTT. As protein: CASSAGQIQTQPQHF. Full variable domain (rest looked up from reference TRBV19 and TRBJ1-5): DGGITQSPKYLFRKEGQNVTLSCEQNLNHDAMYWYRQDPGQGLRLIYYSQIVNDFQKGDIAEGYSVSREKKESFPLTVTSAQKNPTAFYLCASSAGQIQTQPQHFGDGTRLSIL.

The chain combines TRBV9 with TRBJ1-1, with no clear D. Germline V gene lookup returns CDR1 SGDLS and CDR2 YYNGEE. This CDR3 comprises 14 residues. V was shortened by 1 base and J by 2 bases, with 9 bases between the two germline ends. As DNA, the CDR3 is TGTGCCAGCAGCGTAACAGTGGGCAACACTGAAGCTTTCTTT. Its translation is CASSVTVGNTEAFF.

This rearrangement joins TRBV6-6 to TRBJ2-4; D not resolved. V was cut by 2 bases and J by 0 bases, with 5 bases left in between. Germline V gives CDR1 MNHNY, CDR2 SVGAGI (reference sequence). The CDR3 length is 14 residues. The CDR3 reads CASSYEVAKNIQYF. CDR3 nucleotides: TGTGCCAGCAGTTACGAGGTAGCCAAAAACATTCAGTACTTC.